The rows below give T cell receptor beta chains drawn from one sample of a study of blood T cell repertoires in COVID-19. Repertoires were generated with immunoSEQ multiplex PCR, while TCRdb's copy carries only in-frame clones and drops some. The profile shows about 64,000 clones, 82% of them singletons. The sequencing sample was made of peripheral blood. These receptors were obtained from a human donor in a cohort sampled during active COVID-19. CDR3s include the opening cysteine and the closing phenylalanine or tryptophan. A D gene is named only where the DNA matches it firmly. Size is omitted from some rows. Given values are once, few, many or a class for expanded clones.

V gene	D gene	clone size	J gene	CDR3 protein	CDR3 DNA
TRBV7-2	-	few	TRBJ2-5	CASSLDTGAGSETQYF	TGTGCCAGCAGCTTAGATACGGGTGCGGGGTCGGAGACCCAGTACTTC
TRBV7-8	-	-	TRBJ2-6	CASSSPGTSGANVLTF	TGTGCCAGCAGCTCCCCCGGTACTTCTGGGGCCAACGTCCTGACTTTC
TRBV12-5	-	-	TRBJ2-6	CASGWGDRAANVLTF	TGTGCTAGTGGTTGGGGGGACCGCGCTGCCAACGTCCTGACTTTC
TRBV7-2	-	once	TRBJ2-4	CASSQTQNIQYF	TGTGCCAGCAGCCAGACTCAAAACATTCAGTACTTC
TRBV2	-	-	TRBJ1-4	CASRDPGEAIATNEKLFF	TGTGCCAGCAGGGACCCCGGGGAGGCCATTGCAACTAATGAAAAACTGTTTTTT
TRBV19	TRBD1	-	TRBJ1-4	CASSTQGAFEKLFF	TGTGCCAGTAGTACACAGGGGGCCTTTGAAAAACTGTTTTTT
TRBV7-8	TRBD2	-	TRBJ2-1	CASSQGLTNEQFF	TGTGCCAGCAGCCAGGGACTAACCAATGAGCAGTTCTTC
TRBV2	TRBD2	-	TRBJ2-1	CASRRSSGGVLSEQFF	TGTGCCAGCAGGAGATCTAGCGGGGGGGTTCTAAGTGAGCAGTTCTTC
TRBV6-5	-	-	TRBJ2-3	CASSRSASTDTQYF	TGTGCCAGCAGTCGTTCAGCGAGCACAGATACGCAGTATTTT
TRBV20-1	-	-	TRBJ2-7	CSASSKSRGPYEQYF	TGCAGTGCTAGTTCGAAGAGCAGGGGCCCCTACGAGCAGTACTTC
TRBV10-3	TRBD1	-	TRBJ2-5	CAISDSDRGETQYF	TGTGCCATCAGTGATTCGGACAGGGGCGAGACCCAGTACTTC
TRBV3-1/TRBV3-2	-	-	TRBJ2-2	CASSQIGGTGELFF	TGTGCCAGCAGCCAAATTGGCGGCACCGGGGAGCTGTTTTTT
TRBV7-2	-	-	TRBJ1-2	CASSLESSGSYGYTF	TGTGCCAGCAGCTTAGAAAGTAGCGGGAGCTATGGCTACACCTTC
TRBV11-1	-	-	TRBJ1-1	CASSPSPLRLNTEAFF	TGTGCCAGCAGCCCCTCTCCGCTGAGATTGAACACTGAAGCTTTCTTT
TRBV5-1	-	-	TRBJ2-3	CASTTDRRSTDTQYF	TGCGCCAGCACCACCGACAGGCGGAGCACAGATACGCAGTATTTT
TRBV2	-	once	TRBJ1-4	CASNDASGYEKLFF	TGTGCCAGCAACGATGCCTCGGGTTACGAAAAACTGTTTTTT
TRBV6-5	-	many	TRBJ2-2	CASRFLLNTGELFF	TGTGCCAGCAGATTCCTATTGAACACCGGGGAGCTGTTTTTT
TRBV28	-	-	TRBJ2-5	CASSFLETQYF	TGTGCCAGCAGTTTCTTAGAGACCCAGTACTTC
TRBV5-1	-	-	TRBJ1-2	CASRAVLANYGYTF	TGCGCCAGCAGGGCGGTCTTAGCTAACTATGGCTACACCTTC
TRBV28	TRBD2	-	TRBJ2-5	CASSLSNGGRETQYF	TGTGCCAGCAGTTTATCTAATGGCGGGAGGGAGACCCAGTACTTC
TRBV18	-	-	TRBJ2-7	CASSPVSHYEQYF	TGTGCCAGCTCACCAGTCTCACACTACGAGCAGTACTTC
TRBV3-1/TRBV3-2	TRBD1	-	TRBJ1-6	CASSFNSDRTSPLHF	TGTGCCAGCAGCTTCAATTCGGACAGGACGTCACCCCTCCACTTT
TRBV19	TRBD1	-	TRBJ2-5	CASNTGDRKTQYF	TGTGCCAGTAATACAGGGGATCGGAAGACCCAGTACTTC
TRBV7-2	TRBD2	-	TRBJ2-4	CASSLSGGSGNIQYF	TGTGCCAGCAGCCTTAGCGGGGGGTCCGGAAACATTCAGTACTTC
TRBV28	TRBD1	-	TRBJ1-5	CASTDRGDVQGNQPQHF	TGTGCCAGCACCGACAGGGGGGACGTTCAAGGCAATCAGCCCCAGCATTTT
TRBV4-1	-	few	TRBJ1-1	CASSQDVLRVEAFF	TGCGCCAGCAGCCAAGATGTTCTCCGGGTTGAAGCTTTCTTT
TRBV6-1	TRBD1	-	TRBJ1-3	CASSEGQGVGNTIYF	TGTGCCAGCAGTGAAGGACAGGGGGTAGGAAACACCATATATTTT
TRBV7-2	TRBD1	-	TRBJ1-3	CASSLVGGGELNTIYF	TGTGCCAGCAGCTTAGTCGGAGGGGGCGAGTTAAACACCATATATTTT